The source of this T cell receptor (beta chain) is a study of cytomegalovirus exposure and HLA in healthy donors (dated by TCRdb to 2016 to 2017). A note on the overall study: An earlier analysis of several hundred of the donors reported about 250 Gb of sequence data and 100 million to 140 million unique TCR beta sequences from about 179 million T cells. Roughly 300 gigabases of sequencing data and around 80 million unique TCR sequences made up an early release that covered under 750 HLA-typed donors. Among the roughly 390 genotyped donors, around 81% belonged to the genetic ancestry cluster associated with self-reported Caucasian donors. The study was designed to test whether signatures of past pathogen exposure could be identified by cataloging public T cell receptors. The study used immunosequencing to profile the T cell repertoires of under 700 subjects and linked those repertoires to cytomegalovirus serostatus. Along with the roughly 670-subject first cohort, a separate validation cohort of around 120 different subjects was used. High-throughput TCR immunosequencing, statistical association of individual TCRs with disease status, and machine learning were combined to predict cytomegalovirus infection status. In a later analysis, previously published TCR beta repertoires from hundreds of donors were re-analyzed and high-resolution HLA genotyping was added so that TCR occurrence patterns could be studied. The later analysis used no new phenotypic data to find candidate immune exposures, relying instead on TCR beta sequences and their occurrence across donors. In an earlier analysis of about 590 of the donors, high-throughput TCR beta sequencing was used to judge whether each TCR beta V gene segment behaved as functional or pseudogenic. Alongside the repertoire data, information on donor age, sex, ethnicity and CMV serostatus was compiled. A later genetic analysis took genome-wide SNP genotypes for about 55% of the 666 donors and used that subset as a discovery cohort. Every discovery cohort repertoire had been produced on one sequencing platform. Class I and class II HLA loci were covered by the typing at four-digit resolution. The number of typed donors differed by locus: 629-630 for A, B, C, DRB1 and DQB1; some 540 for DQA1; approximately 600 for DPA1; and about 450 for DPB1. Roughly 5 DR-DQ haplotypes were handled as single units for association and clustering because linkage in the cohort was strong. Across around 400 genotyped donors of the cohort, an average of roughly 250,000 unique TCR beta nucleotide sequences per donor were sequenced, and approximately 19% of those sequences were non-productive.

The cohort comprised 550 to 700 healthy bone marrow donors. At the time of sampling, every cohort member was nominally healthy, though immune exposures that went unrecorded were likely present. The donor tested CMV seronegative and was one of the 352 seronegative cohort members. Each donor provided a peripheral blood sample, and peripheral blood mononuclear cells were used for TCR beta sequencing. The Qiagen DNeasy Blood Extraction Kit was used to extract genomic DNA from the blood cell samples. Receptor amplification or capture employed the immunoSEQ multiplex PCR assay. The multiplex PCR relied on a mix of 60 forward primers for TCR Vbeta segments and 13 reverse primers for TCR Jbeta segments. Amplification of the CDR3 region of rearranged TCR beta genes was performed with a multiplex PCR assay on genomic DNA. The amplified TCR beta libraries were sequenced on the Illumina HiSeq System as 87-base-pair reads. The paper's processing steps were these. A later analysis counted tens of millions of unique TCR beta chains across the 666 repertoires, and some 12 million of these chains were shared by at least two donors. To remove PCR and sequencing errors, raw reads were error-corrected and collapsed into unique sequences using a nearest-neighbor algorithm that merged closely related sequences. V, D and J gene segments were assigned by aligning CDR3 sequences to IMGT reference sequences. For a sequence to be retained, a match of at least six nucleotides was required to both a V gene segment and a J gene segment. A rearrangement counted as productive if the CDR3 had no stop codons and remained in frame with V and J, and every other rearrangement counted as non-productive. CDR3 was defined by IMGT convention, running from the second conserved V-encoded cysteine to the conserved J-encoded phenylalanine. The earlier analysis of 550 to 650 of the donors excluded any sequence lacking an unambiguous match to a single V gene segment. An earlier analysis of fewer than 650 of the donors classified V segments as functional when productive rearrangements were above 56.7% and as segregating when the standard deviation between donors was above 5%. To diagnose cytomegalovirus status from the catalog of TCR beta chain sequences, a statistical classification framework was built. In a later analysis, TCR nucleotide sequences were compared against IMGT/GENE-DB human TR gene sequences so that V and J genes could be assigned. The TCRdist pipeline was used in a later analysis to assign CDR3 sequences and most-parsimonious VDJ recombination scenarios. In a later analysis, each TCR beta chain was defined by its CDR3 amino acid sequence together with its V-gene family, and reads without a unique V-gene family were excluded. A later analysis removed roughly 590 highly shared, low-generation-probability nucleotide sequences to deal with suspected cross-contamination and a sequencing artifact. For each public chain, a later analysis derived a clonal expansion index from normalized ranks of inferred template counts within each repertoire. Generation probabilities in a later analysis came from a VDJ recombination model fitted to out-of-frame rearrangements, and those results were checked against IGoR. In a later analysis, hypergeometric tests were used to score TCR-TCR, TCR-HLA and TCR-CMV co-occurrence, with a repertoire-size bias correction applied to TCR pairs. In a later analysis, false discovery rates were estimated by permuting HLA or CMV assignments 20 times. In a later analysis, co-occurring TCRs were grouped using DBSCAN, and TCRdist sequence similarity was added for clustering within HLA-allele-positive subsets. For co-occurrence clustering, repertoires with fewer than 30,000 or more than 120,000 public chains were excluded, along with about five repertoires with anomalous nucleotide sharing. Entries here come from immuneACCESS through TCRdb and include only in-frame sequences with V and J called. Some clones fail to appear in such tables; in the studies checked, an unresolved V gene covers under half of the shortfall, and the cause of the remainder is unknown. The V and J calls and clone size are taken from that table; D and trimming were inferred from the DNA. Recorded for this sample are 150,000 to 200,000 clones; roughly 80% of them occurred a single time. The top ten clones comprise about 0.77% of the sample.

A remark on this clone: What this receptor recognizes is not known. Within one base of it there is no much larger clone, and no base qualities were kept.

Paper-wide results and their limitations: Broadly in line with IMGT annotations, most TCR beta V segments showed up in productive rearrangements about 90% or about 30% of the time in an earlier analysis of 450 to 600 of the donors. When HLA alleles, especially DR and DQ, strongly co-occurred, attributing TCR associations to individual alleles was difficult. A further reported finding was that TCR beta sequences accurately predicted the HLA-A and HLA-B alleles for most subjects in the first cohort. At a false discovery rate of 0.05, a later analysis linked roughly 17,000 TCR beta sequences to specific HLA alleles. Most TCR sequences were observed very rarely across donors, whereas some public TCRs were present in many individuals. This cohort had only TCR beta chains sequenced, and the lack of alpha or paired-chain data limited which features could be detected. Some IMGT-functional V segments, including TRBV6-2 and TRBV6-3, could not be distinguished by the 87-base-pair reads and were therefore excluded. Presence/absence analyses assumed roughly uniform sequencing depth across donors, an assumption that may not hold. The classifier was reported to diagnose cytomegalovirus status with high specificity and sensitivity in both the original and validation cohorts. A later genetic analysis associated a missense DCLRE1C variant with V-gene and J-gene trimming of TCR beta chains, and an independent cohort replicated the association. The authors suggested that the approach could potentially be generalized to other disease states and immunological phenotypes. In vitro tests confirmed that a few of the cytomegalovirus-associated TCR beta chains recognize cytomegalovirus antigens. A later analysis found that HLA-associated TCR beta chains were more clonally expanded and had lower generation probabilities than equally common non-associated chains. Correlated functional status among segregating V segments might be attributable to linkage disequilibrium, but an unknown experimental factor could not be ruled out. The earlier analysis of 587 of the donors excluded fewer than 20 rarely observed V segments, including chromosome 9 orphons, because counts were too low. Most CMV-associated TCR beta chains appeared to be HLA-restricted in a later analysis, and the HLA associations seemed to be driven largely by CMV exposure. CMV serostatus was the only immune exposure information available for the cohort. In a later analysis, the rate of TCR association differed among HLA loci, with DRB1 alleles having the most associated TCRs and HLA-C alleles having the fewest. HLA typing was unavailable for some donors at each locus, so association tests used only the typed subset. A total of 150 to 200 TCR beta chains were listed by the study as associated with cytomegalovirus. A later analysis reported that several top co-occurrence clusters appeared linked to parvovirus B19, influenza, CMV and Epstein-Barr virus. According to a later genetic analysis, donors in an Asian-associated ancestry cluster had fewer N-insertions in productive TCRs than the approximately 650-donor mean. A cluster of highly shared sequence variants was judged likely to be a technical artifact of the sequencing pipeline.

The cysteine opens and the phenylalanine closes a CDR3 of 15 amino acids. Only the CDR3 portion is preserved as DNA: 45 bases, with reading frame beginning at the first base. The trim is 2 bases for V and 3 bases for J, with a gap of 8 bases between the germline ends. The germline V gene (reference sequence) provides CDR1 MNHEY and CDR2 SMNVEV. Recombination connected TRBV27 to TRBJ1-6; D gene: possibly TRBD1, on 6 matching bases. Sequencing input: PBMCs. The TCR comes from a woman between 18 and 30 years old in good health and CMV-seronegative. The base sequence is TGTGCCAGCAGTTTAGTGACAGGCTATAATTCACCCCTCCACTTT. The resulting protein is CASSLVTGYNSPLHF.